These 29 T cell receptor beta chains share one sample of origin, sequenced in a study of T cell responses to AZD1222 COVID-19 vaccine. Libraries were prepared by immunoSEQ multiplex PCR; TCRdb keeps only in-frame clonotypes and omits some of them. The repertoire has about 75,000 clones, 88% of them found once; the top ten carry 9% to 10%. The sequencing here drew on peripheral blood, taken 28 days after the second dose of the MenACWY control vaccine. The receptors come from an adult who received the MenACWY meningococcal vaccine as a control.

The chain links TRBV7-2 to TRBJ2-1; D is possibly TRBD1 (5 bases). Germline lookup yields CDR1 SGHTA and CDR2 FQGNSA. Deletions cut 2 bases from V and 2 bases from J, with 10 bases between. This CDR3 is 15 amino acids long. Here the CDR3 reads CASSLWSGTYNEQFF. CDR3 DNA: TGTGCCAGCAGCTTATGGTCAGGGACCTACAATGAGCAGTTCTTC.

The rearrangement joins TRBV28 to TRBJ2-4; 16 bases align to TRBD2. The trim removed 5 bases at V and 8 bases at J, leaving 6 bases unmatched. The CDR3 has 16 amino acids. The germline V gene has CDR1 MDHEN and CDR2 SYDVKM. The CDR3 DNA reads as TGTGCCAGCAGTACGGGACTAGCGGGGGGGATGGACATTCAGTACTTC. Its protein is CASSTGLAGGMDIQYF.

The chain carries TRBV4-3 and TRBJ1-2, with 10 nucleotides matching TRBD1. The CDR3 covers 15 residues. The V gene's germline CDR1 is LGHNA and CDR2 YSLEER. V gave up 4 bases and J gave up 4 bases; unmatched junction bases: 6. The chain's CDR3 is CASSRDRGQGYGYTF. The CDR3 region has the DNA TGCGCCAGCAGCCGAGACAGGGGGCAAGGCTATGGCTACACCTTC.

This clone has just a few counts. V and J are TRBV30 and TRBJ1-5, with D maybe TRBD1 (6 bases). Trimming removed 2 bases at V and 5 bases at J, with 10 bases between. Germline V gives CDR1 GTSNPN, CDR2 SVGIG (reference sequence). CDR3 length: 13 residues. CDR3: CAWSRGDYQPQHF. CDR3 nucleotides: TGTGCCTGGAGTAGGGGGGATTATCAGCCCCAGCATTTT.

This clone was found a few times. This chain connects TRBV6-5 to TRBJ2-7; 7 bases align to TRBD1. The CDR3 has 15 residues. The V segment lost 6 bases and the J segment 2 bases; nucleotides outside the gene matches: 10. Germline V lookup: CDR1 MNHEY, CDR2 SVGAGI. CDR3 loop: CASSLRQGVAYEQYF. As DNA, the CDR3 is TGTGCCAGCAGCCTGAGGCAGGGGGTGGCCTACGAGCAGTACTTC.

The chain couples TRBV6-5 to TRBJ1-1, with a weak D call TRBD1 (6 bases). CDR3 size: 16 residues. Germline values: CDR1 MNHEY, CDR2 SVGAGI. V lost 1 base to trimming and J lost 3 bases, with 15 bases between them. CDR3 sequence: CASSYLGSGGDTEAFF. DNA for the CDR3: TGTGCCAGCAGTTACTTGGGGAGTGGGGGCGACACTGAAGCTTTCTTT.

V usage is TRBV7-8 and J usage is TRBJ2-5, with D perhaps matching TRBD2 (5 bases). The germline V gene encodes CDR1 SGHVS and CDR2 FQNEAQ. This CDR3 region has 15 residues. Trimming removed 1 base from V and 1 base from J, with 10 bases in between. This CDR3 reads CASSLGSGFQETQYF. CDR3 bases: TGTGCCAGCAGCTTAGGTTCGGGATTCCAAGAGACCCAGTACTTC.

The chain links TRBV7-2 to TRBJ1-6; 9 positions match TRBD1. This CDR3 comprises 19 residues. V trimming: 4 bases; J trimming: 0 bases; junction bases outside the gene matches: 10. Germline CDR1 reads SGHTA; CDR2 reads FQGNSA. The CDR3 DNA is TGTGCCAGCAGCTGGGGACAGGGTCCTCTTAGCTCCTATAATTCACCCCTCCACTTT. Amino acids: CASSWGQGPLSSYNSPLHF.

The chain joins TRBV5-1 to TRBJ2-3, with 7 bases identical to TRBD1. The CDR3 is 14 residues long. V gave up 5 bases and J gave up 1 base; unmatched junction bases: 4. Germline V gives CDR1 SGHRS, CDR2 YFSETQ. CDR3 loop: CASRFGQGTDTQYF. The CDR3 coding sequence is TGCGCCAGCAGGTTTGGACAGGGCACAGATACGCAGTATTTT.

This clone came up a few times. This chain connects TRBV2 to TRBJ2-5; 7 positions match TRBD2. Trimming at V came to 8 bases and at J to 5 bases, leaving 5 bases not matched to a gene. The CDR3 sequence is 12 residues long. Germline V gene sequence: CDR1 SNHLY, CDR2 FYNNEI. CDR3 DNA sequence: TGTGCCAGCGCGGGGGTGGGGGAGACCCAGTACTTC. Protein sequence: CASAGVGETQYF.

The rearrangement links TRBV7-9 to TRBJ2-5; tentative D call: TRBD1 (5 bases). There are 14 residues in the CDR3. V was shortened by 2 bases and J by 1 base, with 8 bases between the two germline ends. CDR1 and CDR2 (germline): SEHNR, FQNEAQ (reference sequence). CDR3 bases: TGTGCCAGCAGCTTACAGGGCCTCCAAGAGACCCAGTACTTC. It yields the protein CASSLQGLQETQYF.

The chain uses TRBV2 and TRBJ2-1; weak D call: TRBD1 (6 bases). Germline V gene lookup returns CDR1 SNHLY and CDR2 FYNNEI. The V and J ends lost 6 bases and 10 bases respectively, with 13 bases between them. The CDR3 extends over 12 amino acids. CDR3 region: CASSQDRQEQFF. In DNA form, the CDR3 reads TGTGCCAGCAGCCAGGACAGACAAGAGCAGTTCTTC.

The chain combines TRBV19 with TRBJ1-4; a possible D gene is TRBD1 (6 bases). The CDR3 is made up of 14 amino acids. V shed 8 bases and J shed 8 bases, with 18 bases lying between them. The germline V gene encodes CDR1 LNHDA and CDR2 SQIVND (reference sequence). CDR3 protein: CASVQGTLGEKLFF. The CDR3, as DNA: TGTGCCAGTGTACAGGGAACCTTAGGCGAAAAACTGTTTTTT.

CDR3 amino acids: CASSQGQLAGNTIYF. In nucleotides, the CDR3 is TGTGCCAGCAGCCAAGGACAGCTAGCTGGAAACACCATATATTTT. The rearrangement joins TRBV3-1 (or the pseudogene TRBV3-2) to TRBJ1-3; D may be TRBD1 (5 bases). Germline V gene sequence: CDR1 LGHDT, CDR2 YNNKEL (reference sequence). This CDR3 has 15 amino acids. V lost 1 base and J lost 2, with 9 bases in between.

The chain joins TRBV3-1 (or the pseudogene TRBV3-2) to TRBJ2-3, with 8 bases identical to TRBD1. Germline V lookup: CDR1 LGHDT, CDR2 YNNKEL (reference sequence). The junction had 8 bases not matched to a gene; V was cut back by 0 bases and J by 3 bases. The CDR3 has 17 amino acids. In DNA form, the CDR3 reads TGTGCCAGCAGCCAAGATTCGGCCAGGGGGCGAACAGATACGCAGTATTTT. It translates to CASSQDSARGRTDTQYF.

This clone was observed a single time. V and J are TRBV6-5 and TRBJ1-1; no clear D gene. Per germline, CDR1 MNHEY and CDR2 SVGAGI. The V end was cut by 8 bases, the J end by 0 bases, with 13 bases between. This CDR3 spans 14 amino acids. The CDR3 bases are TGTGCCAGCGATGAACGGGGATTGAACACTGAAGCTTTCTTT. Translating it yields CASDERGLNTEAFF.

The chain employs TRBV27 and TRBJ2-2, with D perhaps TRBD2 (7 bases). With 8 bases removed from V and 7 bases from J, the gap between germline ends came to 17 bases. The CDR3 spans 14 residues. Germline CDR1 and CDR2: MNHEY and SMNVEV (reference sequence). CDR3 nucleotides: TGTGCCAGCGCCCCTGGGGGGGCTGGCGGGGAGCTGTTTTTT. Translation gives CASAPGGAGGELFF.

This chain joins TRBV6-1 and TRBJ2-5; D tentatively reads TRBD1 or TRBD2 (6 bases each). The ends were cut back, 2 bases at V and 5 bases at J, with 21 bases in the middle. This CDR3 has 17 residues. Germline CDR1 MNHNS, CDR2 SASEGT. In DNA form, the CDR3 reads TGTGCCAGCAGTGAATGGGGCCACGGCCGGGGGCAGGAGACCCAGTACTTC. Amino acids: CASSEWGHGRGQETQYF.

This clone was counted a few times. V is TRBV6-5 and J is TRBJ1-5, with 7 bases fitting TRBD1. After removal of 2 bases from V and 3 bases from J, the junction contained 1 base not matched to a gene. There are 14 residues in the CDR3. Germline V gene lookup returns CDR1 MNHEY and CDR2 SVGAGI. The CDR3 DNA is TGTGCCAGCAGTTACACAGGGGTCAATCAGCCCCAGCATTTT. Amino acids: CASSYTGVNQPQHF.

The DNA for the CDR3 is TGTGCCAGCAGCGTAGGGGGACAAAATAATTCACCCCTCCACTTT. Amino acid sequence: CASSVGGQNNSPLHF. This chain connects TRBV9 to TRBJ1-6; tentatively, D is TRBD1 (6 bases). Per germline, CDR1 SGDLS and CDR2 YYNGEE. The CDR3 covers 15 residues. V gave up 0 bases and J gave up 5 bases, with 9 bases separating them. Variable domain in full (rest from reference TRBV9 and TRBJ1-6): DSGVTQTPKHLITATGQRVTLRCSPRSGDLSVYWYQQSLDQGLQFLIQYYNGEERAKGNILERFSAQQFPDLHSELNLSSLELGDSALYFCASSVGGQNNSPLHFGNGTRLTVT.

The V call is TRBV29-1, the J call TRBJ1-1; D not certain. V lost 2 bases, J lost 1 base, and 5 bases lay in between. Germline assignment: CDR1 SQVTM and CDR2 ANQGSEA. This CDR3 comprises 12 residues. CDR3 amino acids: CSVETTNTEAFF. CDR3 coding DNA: TGCAGCGTTGAAACAACGAACACTGAAGCTTTCTTT. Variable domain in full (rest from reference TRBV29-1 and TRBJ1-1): SAVISQKPSRDICQRGTSLTIQCQVDSQVTMMFWYRQQPGQSLTLIATANQGSEATYESGFVIDKFPISRPNLTFSTLTVSNMSPEDSSIYLCSVETTNTEAFFGQGTRLTVV.

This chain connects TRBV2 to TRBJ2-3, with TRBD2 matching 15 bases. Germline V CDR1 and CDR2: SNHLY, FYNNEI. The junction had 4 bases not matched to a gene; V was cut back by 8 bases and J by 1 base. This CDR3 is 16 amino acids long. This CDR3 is CASRRTSGGGTDTQYF. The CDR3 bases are TGTGCCAGCCGGAGGACTAGCGGGGGGGGCACAGATACGCAGTATTTT.

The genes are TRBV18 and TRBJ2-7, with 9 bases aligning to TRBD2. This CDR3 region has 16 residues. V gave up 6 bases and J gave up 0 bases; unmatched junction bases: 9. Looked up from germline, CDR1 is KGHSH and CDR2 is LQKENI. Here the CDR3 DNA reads TGTGCCAGCTCCGGGGGGCTAGCGGGGAGCTCCTACGAGCAGTACTTC. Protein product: CASSGGLAGSSYEQYF.

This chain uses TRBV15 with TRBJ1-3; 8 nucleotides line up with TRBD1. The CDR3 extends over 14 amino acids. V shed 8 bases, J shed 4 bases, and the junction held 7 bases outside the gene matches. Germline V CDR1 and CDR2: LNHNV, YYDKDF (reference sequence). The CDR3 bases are TGTGCCACCCAGGGACAGGCTTCAGGAAACACCATATATTTT. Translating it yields CATQGQASGNTIYF.

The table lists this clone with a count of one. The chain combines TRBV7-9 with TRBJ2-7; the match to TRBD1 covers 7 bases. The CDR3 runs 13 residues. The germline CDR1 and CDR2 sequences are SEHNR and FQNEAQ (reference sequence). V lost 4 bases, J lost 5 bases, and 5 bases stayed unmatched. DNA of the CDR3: TGTGCCAGCAGCTCCAGGGGGACCCACGAGCAGTACTTC. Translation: CASSSRGTHEQYF.

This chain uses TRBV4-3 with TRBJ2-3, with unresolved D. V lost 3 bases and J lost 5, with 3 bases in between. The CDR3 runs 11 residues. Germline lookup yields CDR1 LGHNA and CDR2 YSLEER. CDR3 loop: CASSHGDTQYF. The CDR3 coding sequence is TGCGCCAGCAGCCACGGAGATACGCAGTATTTT.

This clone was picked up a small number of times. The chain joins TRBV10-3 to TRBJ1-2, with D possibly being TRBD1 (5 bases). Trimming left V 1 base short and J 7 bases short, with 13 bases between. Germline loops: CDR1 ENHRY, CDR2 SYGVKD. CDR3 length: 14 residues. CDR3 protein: CAISEFTGQSGYTF. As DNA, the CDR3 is TGTGCCATCAGTGAGTTTACAGGCCAGAGTGGCTACACCTTC.

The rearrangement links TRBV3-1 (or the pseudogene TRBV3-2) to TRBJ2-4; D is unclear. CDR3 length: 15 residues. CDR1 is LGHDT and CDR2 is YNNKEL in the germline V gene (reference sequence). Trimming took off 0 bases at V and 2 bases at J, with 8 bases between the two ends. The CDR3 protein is CASSQDPGTKNIQYF. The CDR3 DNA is TGTGCCAGCAGCCAAGACCCGGGCACCAAAAACATTCAGTACTTC.

In DNA, the CDR3 is TGCAGCGTTGGAGGGGCCACTACCTCGGGAGAGCAGTACTTC. Its translation: CSVGGATTSGEQYF. V usage is TRBV29-1 and J usage is TRBJ2-7, with D perhaps being TRBD1 or TRBD2 (5 bases each). Germline-derived CDR1 and CDR2 are SQVTM and ANQGSEA. Trimming took off 4 bases at V and 7 bases at J, with 20 bases between the two ends. There are 14 residues in the CDR3.